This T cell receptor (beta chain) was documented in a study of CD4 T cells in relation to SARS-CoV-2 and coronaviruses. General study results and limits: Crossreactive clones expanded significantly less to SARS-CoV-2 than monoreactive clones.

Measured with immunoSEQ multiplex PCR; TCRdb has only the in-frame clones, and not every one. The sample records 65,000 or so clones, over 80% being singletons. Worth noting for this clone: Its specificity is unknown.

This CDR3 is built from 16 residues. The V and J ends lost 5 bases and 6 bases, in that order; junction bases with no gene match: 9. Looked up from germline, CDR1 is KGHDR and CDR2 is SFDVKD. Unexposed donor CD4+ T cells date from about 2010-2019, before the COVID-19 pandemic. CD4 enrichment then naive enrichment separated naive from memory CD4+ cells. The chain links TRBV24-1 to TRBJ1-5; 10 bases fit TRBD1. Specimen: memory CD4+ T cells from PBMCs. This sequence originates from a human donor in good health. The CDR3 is CATSATGTGDFQPQHF. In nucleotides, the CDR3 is TGTGCCACCAGTGCCACCGGGACAGGGGATTTTCAGCCCCAGCATTTT.